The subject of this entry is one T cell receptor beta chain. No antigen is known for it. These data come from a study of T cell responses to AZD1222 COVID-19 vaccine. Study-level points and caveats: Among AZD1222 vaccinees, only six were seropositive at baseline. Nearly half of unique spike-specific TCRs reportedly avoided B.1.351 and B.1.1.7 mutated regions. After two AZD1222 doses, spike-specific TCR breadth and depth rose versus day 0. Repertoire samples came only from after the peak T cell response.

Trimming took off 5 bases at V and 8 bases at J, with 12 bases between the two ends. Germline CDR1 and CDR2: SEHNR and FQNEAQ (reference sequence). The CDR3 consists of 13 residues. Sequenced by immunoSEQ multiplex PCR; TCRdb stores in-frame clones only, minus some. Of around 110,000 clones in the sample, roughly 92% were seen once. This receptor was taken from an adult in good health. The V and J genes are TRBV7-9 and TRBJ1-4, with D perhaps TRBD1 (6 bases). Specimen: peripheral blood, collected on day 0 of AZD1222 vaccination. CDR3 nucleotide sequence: TGTGCCAGCAGCGCACAGGGATGGGAAAAACTGTTTTTT. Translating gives CASSAQGWEKLFF.